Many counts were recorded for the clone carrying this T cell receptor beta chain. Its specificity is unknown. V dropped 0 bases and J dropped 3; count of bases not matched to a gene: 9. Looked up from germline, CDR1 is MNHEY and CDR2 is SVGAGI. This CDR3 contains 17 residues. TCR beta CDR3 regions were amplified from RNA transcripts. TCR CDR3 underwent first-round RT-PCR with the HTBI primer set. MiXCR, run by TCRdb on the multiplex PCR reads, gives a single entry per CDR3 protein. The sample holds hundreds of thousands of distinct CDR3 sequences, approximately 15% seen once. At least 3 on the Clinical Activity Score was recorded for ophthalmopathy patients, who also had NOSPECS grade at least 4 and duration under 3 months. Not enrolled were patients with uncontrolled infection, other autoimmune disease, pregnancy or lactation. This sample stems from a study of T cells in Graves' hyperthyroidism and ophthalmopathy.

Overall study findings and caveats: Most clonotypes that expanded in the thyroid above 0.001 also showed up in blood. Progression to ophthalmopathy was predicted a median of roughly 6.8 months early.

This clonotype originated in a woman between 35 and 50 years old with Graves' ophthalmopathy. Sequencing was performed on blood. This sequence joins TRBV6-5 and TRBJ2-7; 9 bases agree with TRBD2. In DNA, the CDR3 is TGTGCCAGCAGTTACTCGTCCCCGGGACTAGCAAACTACGAGCAGTACTTC. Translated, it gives CASSYSSPGLANYEQYF.